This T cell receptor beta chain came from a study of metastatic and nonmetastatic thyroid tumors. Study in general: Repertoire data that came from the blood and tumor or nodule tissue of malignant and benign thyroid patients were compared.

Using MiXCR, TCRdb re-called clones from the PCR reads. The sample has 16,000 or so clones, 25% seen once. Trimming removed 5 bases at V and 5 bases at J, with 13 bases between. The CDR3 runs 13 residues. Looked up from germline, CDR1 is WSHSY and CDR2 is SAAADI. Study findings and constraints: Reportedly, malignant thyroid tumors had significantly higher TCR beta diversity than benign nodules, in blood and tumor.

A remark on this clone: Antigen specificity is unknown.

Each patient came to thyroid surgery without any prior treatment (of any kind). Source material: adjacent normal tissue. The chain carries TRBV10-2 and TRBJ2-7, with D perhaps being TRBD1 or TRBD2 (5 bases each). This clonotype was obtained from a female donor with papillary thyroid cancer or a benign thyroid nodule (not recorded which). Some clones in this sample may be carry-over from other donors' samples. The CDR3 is CASSSGQVHEQYF. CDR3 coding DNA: TGCGCCAGCAGTTCGGGGCAGGTCCACGAGCAGTACTTC.